The 10 T cell receptor beta chains below were found in one sample sequenced in a study. TCRdb re-called the 5' RACE reads with MiXCR, one entry per CDR3 protein. The sample carries 34,000 or so distinct CDR3 sequences, 27% recorded once. Tregs were sorted as CD4+CD25+CD127-/low cells. Sequenced sample: tumor-infiltrating Tregs sorted from the breast tumor. These receptors all stem from a female donor with breast cancer.

This clonotype was observed at least ten times. The rearrangement joins TRBV29-1 to TRBJ2-1, with D perhaps TRBD2 (6 bases). Germline V gene lookup returns CDR1 SQVTM and CDR2 ANQGSEA. CDR3 length: 14 amino acids. Trimming pared 5 bases from V and 4 bases from J, leaving 15 bases between. The CDR3 DNA is TGCAGCGTTCCGACTAGTAACCGTTACAATGAGCAGTTCTTC. Its translation is CSVPTSNRYNEQFF.

The genes are TRBV7-3 and TRBJ2-1; 7 nucleotides match TRBD1. V lost 0 bases, J lost 12 bases, and 5 bases stayed unmatched. The CDR3 length is 13 residues. CDR1 is SGHTA and CDR2 is FQGTGA in the germline V gene. The CDR3 spells CASSLTVGGSQFF. CDR3 nucleotide sequence: TGTGCCAGCAGCTTAACAGTAGGGGGCTCGCAGTTCTTC.

This clonotype is categorized as medium-sized (0.01 to 0.1%). This rearrangement joins TRBV11-2 to TRBJ1-5; TRBD1 is a possible D gene (5 bases). This CDR3 has 13 residues. Germline values: CDR1 SGHAT, CDR2 FQNNGV. Trimming shortened V by 3 bases and J by 7 bases, and 10 bases separated the two germline ends. Here the CDR3 reads CASSLEGTQPQHF. For the CDR3, the DNA is TGTGCCAGCAGCTTGGAGGGGACCCAGCCCCAGCATTTT.

This clonotype was detected only a few times. The chain employs TRBV24-1 and TRBJ2-1; 11 bases fit TRBD2. The CDR3 is 17 amino acids. The germline CDR1 and CDR2 sequences are KGHDR and SFDVKD. The V segment lost 1 base and the J segment 6 bases; nucleotides outside the gene matches: 7. The chain's CDR3 is CATSDFPTSGTSNEQFF. CDR3 DNA: TGTGCCACCAGTGATTTCCCGACTAGCGGGACCAGCAATGAGCAGTTCTTC.

This clonotype has at least ten counts. This chain connects TRBV20-1 to TRBJ1-5, with D unclear. Germline assignment: CDR1 DFQATT and CDR2 SNEGSKA (reference sequence). The CDR3 totals 13 residues. Trimming took 6 bases from V and 2 from J, leaving 11 bases between them. In nucleotides, the CDR3 is TGCAGTGCAAACAGAGAAGGCAATCAGCCCCAGCATTTT. It specifies CSANREGNQPQHF.

The J gene is TRBJ2-1, the V gene TRBV20-1; unclear D gene. The germline CDR1 and CDR2 sequences are DFQATT and SNEGSKA (reference sequence). This CDR3 comprises 13 residues. The V and J ends lost 3 bases and 8 bases respectively, with 14 bases between them. The CDR3 bases are TGCAGTGCTAGTGCGGCAGACGTCCATGAGCAGTTCTTC. Its protein is CSASAADVHEQFF.

The chain recombines TRBV12-3 or TRBV12-4 with TRBJ1-1; the match to TRBD1 covers 11 bases. With 5 bases clipped from V and 6 bases from J, the junction kept 11 bases outside the gene matches. CDR3 length equals 16 residues. In DNA, the CDR3 is TGTGCCAGCAGTCCGTTCGGACAGGGGGCGAGGGCTGAAGCTTTCTTT. Translating it yields CASSPFGQGARAEAFF.

The chain uses TRBV9 and TRBJ2-1, with 11 bases that match TRBD2. Germline V gene lookup returns CDR1 SGDLS and CDR2 YYNGEE. V lost 6 bases and J lost 6; bases outside the gene matches: 8. The CDR3 is 15 residues long. CDR3 nucleotide sequence: TGTGCCAGCACCTTAGCGGGAGGGCCGTTCAATGAGCAGTTCTTC. This codes for CASTLAGGPFNEQFF. The entire variable domain, with the rest obtained from reference TRBV9 and TRBJ2-1, is as follows: DSGVTQTPKHLITATGQRVTLRCSPRSGDLSVYWYQQSLDQGLQFLIQYYNGEERAKGNILERFSAQQFPDLHSELNLSSLELGDSALYFCASTLAGGPFNEQFFGPGTRLTVL.

The chain recombines TRBV10-3 with TRBJ2-7; 8 bases are shared with TRBD1. The V gene's germline CDR1 is ENHRY and CDR2 SYGVKD. V lost 6 bases to trimming and J lost 0 bases; unmatched junction nucleotides: 1. The CDR3 runs 13 residues. CDR3 nucleotides: TGTGCCATCAGGACAGGGGACTCCTACGAGCAGTACTTC. Translation: CAIRTGDSYEQYF.

This clonotype was counted only a few times. The junction does not match germline at one end; this may be a read error. The chain carries TRBV9 and TRBJ2-3; 13 nucleotides align to TRBD2. This CDR3 spans 15 amino acids. Germline V lookup: CDR1 SGDLS, CDR2 YYNGEE. In DNA form, the CDR3 reads TGTGCCGGCAGCGTAGGGACTAGCGGGATGAATACGCAGTATTTT. It is translated as CAGSVGTSGMNTQYF.